A single sample gave rise to the 29 T cell receptor beta chains below, sequenced in a study of cytomegalovirus exposure and HLA in healthy donors. Primers included in the PCR were 60 Vbeta and 13 Jbeta primers. Clones were sequenced by immunoSEQ multiplex PCR, and TCRdb holds only the in-frame ones, with some missing. The sample lists approximately 210,000 clones, 87% occurring once. Sequencing was done on a sample of PBMCs. The receptors were gathered from a man younger than 45 in good health and CMV-seronegative.

A remark on this clone: The junction departs from the called germline gene at one end, perhaps through a read error. V is TRBV7-7 and J is TRBJ2-1; TRBD2 agrees at 7 bases. Germline CDR1 and CDR2: SSHAT and FNYEAQ (reference sequence). This CDR3 contains 14 residues. The CDR3 region is CASSAGDYYNEQFF. The CDR3 DNA follows: TGTGCTAGCAGCGCGGGGGACTATTACAATGAGCAGTTCTTC.

This clone was counted once. The chain joins TRBV30 to TRBJ2-5; 11 positions agree with TRBD2. J gave up 6 bases and V 0 bases, and 12 bases lay outside the gene matches. The germline gives CDR1 GTSNPN, CDR2 SVGIG (reference sequence). The CDR3 extends over 17 amino acids. CDR3 sequence (DNA): TGTGCCTGGAGTGTAGCGGTCTCGACTAGCGGGAAAAAGACCCAGTACTTC. Protein sequence: CAWSVAVSTSGKKTQYF.

The rearrangement joins TRBV5-1 to TRBJ2-1; maybe TRBD2 (6 bases). V shed 3 bases and J shed 3 bases, with 28 bases lying between them. This CDR3 is 20 amino acids long. Germline V gene lookup returns CDR1 SGHRS and CDR2 YFSETQ. The CDR3 bases are TGCGCCAGCAGCTCGGGGGTAGTTAGTCGTCAGGACGGGGGCTACAATGAGCAGTTCTTC. Residues: CASSSGVVSRQDGGYNEQFF.

This CDR3 is CASRPITWTGLAYGYTF. Here the CDR3 DNA reads TGTGCCAGCAGACCAATAACCTGGACAGGGCTCGCCTATGGCTACACCTTC. V usage is TRBV7-9 and J usage is TRBJ1-2; 8 positions match TRBD1. The CDR3 covers 17 residues. Per germline, CDR1 SEHNR and CDR2 FQNEAQ (reference sequence). V was clipped by 6 bases and J by 4 bases; unmatched bases: 16.

The rearrangement uses TRBV15 and TRBJ2-3, with 7 bases aligning to TRBD2. V trimming: 5 bases; J trimming: 0 bases; junction bases outside the gene matches: 11. The germline gives CDR1 LNHNV, CDR2 YYDKDF (reference sequence). The CDR3 sequence is 17 residues long. The CDR3, as DNA: TGTGCCACCAGCCCAACCCTCCTAGCGGATAGCACAGATACGCAGTATTTT. Its protein is CATSPTLLADSTDTQYF.

The chain employs TRBV10-1 and TRBJ1-1; no clear D. CDR3 length: 15 amino acids. Germline V gene sequence: CDR1 WNHNN, CDR2 SYGVQD (reference sequence). Trimming removed 0 bases from V and 0 bases from J, with 8 bases in between. CDR3: CASSESSQLNTEAFF. The CDR3 region has the DNA TGCGCCAGCAGTGAGTCATCACAGCTGAACACTGAAGCTTTCTTT.

This clone was found a few times. CDR3 region: CASSFGGTGGSGTQYF. DNA for the CDR3: TGCGCCAGCAGCTTTGGAGGGACAGGGGGATCGGGGACCCAGTACTTC. The chain couples TRBV5-1 to TRBJ2-5; TRBD1 agrees at 11 bases. The CDR3 length is 16 residues. Trimming took 2 bases from V and 7 from J; bases not matched to a gene: 10. CDR1 is SGHRS and CDR2 is YFSETQ in the germline V gene.

This clone came up a few times. The chain carries TRBV19 and TRBJ1-1, with 8 nucleotides matching TRBD1. Trimming at V came to 5 bases and at J to 1 base, leaving 3 bases not matched to a gene. Germline lookup yields CDR1 LNHDA and CDR2 SQIVND (reference sequence). This CDR3 is 14 amino acids long. The CDR3 DNA reads as TGTGCCAGTAGTTTCGACAGGGGGAACACTGAAGCTTTCTTT. Encoded protein: CASSFDRGNTEAFF.

The chain carries TRBV27 and TRBJ2-1; the match to TRBD1 covers 9 bases. The CDR3 runs 16 residues. After removal of 6 bases from V and 4 bases from J, the junction contained 10 bases not matched to a gene. Looked up from germline, CDR1 is MNHEY and CDR2 is SMNVEV (reference sequence). As DNA, the CDR3 is TGTGCCAGCAGACCGATGGGACAGGGCGTTTACAATGAGCAGTTCTTC. It encodes CASRPMGQGVYNEQFF.

V gene TRBV27 combines with J gene TRBJ1-2; D is perhaps TRBD1 (5 bases). The CDR3 has 19 residues. The V end was cut by 4 bases, the J end by 7 bases, with 31 bases between. Germline CDR1 MNHEY, CDR2 SMNVEV (reference sequence). This CDR3 reads CASSSREVWAGNKFVGYTF. In DNA, the CDR3 is TGTGCCAGCAGTTCAAGGGAGGTTTGGGCAGGGAATAAATTCGTTGGCTACACCTTC.

The chain recombines TRBV6-4 with TRBJ2-3, with a possible D match to TRBD2 (6 bases). The CDR3 extends over 14 amino acids. V lost 6 bases to trimming and J lost 0 bases, with 10 bases between them. Germline lookup yields CDR1 MRHNA and CDR2 SNTAGT. The CDR3 spells CASSSDYSTDTQYF. CDR3 nucleotide sequence: TGTGCCAGCAGCTCGGACTATAGCACAGATACGCAGTATTTT.

This clone was seen more than once but under ten times. The chain joins TRBV6-6 to TRBJ2-1; D is unclear. Trimming took off 0 bases at V and 4 bases at J, with 4 bases between the two ends. Germline V gene lookup returns CDR1 MNHNY and CDR2 SVGAGI (reference sequence). The CDR3 is 13 residues long. The CDR3 reads CASSYSQYNEQFF. The CDR3 DNA reads as TGTGCCAGCAGTTACTCCCAGTACAATGAGCAGTTCTTC.

The chain uses TRBV9 and TRBJ1-1; 7 bases match TRBD1. The CDR3 is made up of 13 amino acids. CDR1 is SGDLS, CDR2 YYNGEE, per germline. J gave up 6 bases and V 3 bases, and 5 bases lay outside the gene matches. The CDR3 region is CASSGRQGAEAFF. CDR3 bases: TGTGCCAGCAGCGGACGACAGGGCGCTGAAGCTTTCTTT.

The V call is TRBV6-6, the J call TRBJ1-2; D gene ambiguous. The V end was cut by 7 bases, the J end by 7 bases, with 7 bases between. The CDR3 extends over 10 amino acids. Germline loops: CDR1 MNHNY, CDR2 SVGAGI (reference sequence). The CDR3 nucleotides read TGTGCCAGCAAGGAGTCTGGCTACACCTTC. As protein: CASKESGYTF.

DNA of the CDR3: TGTGCCAGCAGCGCCCGGACAGGGAACACTGAAGCTTTCTTT. As protein: CASSARTGNTEAFF. The chain recombines TRBV11-3 with TRBJ1-1; 7 nucleotides line up with TRBD1. Germline CDR1 is SGHNT and CDR2 is YENEEA. The V gene end was trimmed by 5 bases and the J gene end by 1 base; junction bases not matched to a gene: 4. CDR3 length: 14 amino acids.

V gene TRBV5-4 combines with J gene TRBJ2-4, with 8 nucleotides matching TRBD2. The ends lost 4 bases at V and 1 base at J; junction bases unmatched: 4. CDR3 length equals 15 residues. CDR1 and CDR2 from the germline V gene are SGHNT and YYREEE (reference sequence). DNA of the CDR3: TGTGCCAGCAGCCCGGGACTAGGGGCCAAAAACATTCAGTACTTC. Its translation is CASSPGLGAKNIQYF.

The V gene is TRBV27, the J gene TRBJ1-2; D uncertain. The CDR3 contains 17 residues. V lost 0 bases and J 4 bases, leaving 18 bases between the germline ends. The V gene's germline CDR1 is MNHEY and CDR2 SMNVEV (reference sequence). The CDR3 region is CASSLSQIALPPYGYTF. The CDR3 DNA is TGTGCCAGCAGTTTATCCCAAATAGCGCTGCCGCCCTATGGCTACACCTTC.

This clone has a single count. V gene TRBV18 combines with J gene TRBJ2-3; 8 nucleotides line up with TRBD2. This CDR3 has 16 amino acids. V lost 5 bases and J lost 1; bases outside the gene matches: 8. Looked up from germline, CDR1 is KGHSH and CDR2 is LQKENI. The CDR3 sequence: CASSTTSGVGTDTQYF. The DNA of the CDR3 is TGTGCCAGCTCAACAACTAGCGGAGTGGGCACAGATACGCAGTATTTT.

The chain is built from TRBV2 and TRBJ1-3; D unclear. This CDR3 contains 13 residues. Trimming stripped 8 bases from V and 8 bases from J, with 16 bases between. Germline assignment: CDR1 SNHLY and CDR2 FYNNEI. The CDR3 DNA sequence: TGTGCCAGCGTTCAGCCCTTCGGGGACACCATATATTTT. Its translation is CASVQPFGDTIYF. The full variable domain, its missing parts supplied by reference TRBV2 and TRBJ1-3, is EPEVTQTPSHQVTQMGQEVILRCVPISNHLYFYWYRQILGQKVEFLVSFYNNEISEKSEIFDDQFSVERPDGSNFTLKIRSTKLEDSAMYFCASVQPFGDTIYFGEGSWLTVV.

V is TRBV23-1 and J is TRBJ2-2, with 8 bases matching TRBD2. TRBV23-1 has ORF status, its function being uncertain. This CDR3 is built from 19 residues. V dropped 3 bases and J dropped 1; count of bases not matched to a gene: 13. CDR3 loop: CASSQPGTRIGENTGELFF. CDR3 DNA: TGCGCCAGCAGTCAGCCCGGGACTAGAATTGGGGAGAACACCGGGGAGCTGTTTTTT.

J is TRBJ2-1 and V is TRBV2; D call uncertain. Germline V gene lookup returns CDR1 SNHLY and CDR2 FYNNEI. Trimming took 3 bases from V and 5 from J, leaving 11 bases between them. CDR3 length: 14 residues. In DNA, the CDR3 is TGTGCCAGCAGTGAGGGCCTTTCCAACAATGAGCAGTTCTTC. Its protein product is CASSEGLSNNEQFF.

The rearrangement links TRBV4-2 to TRBJ2-7; 10 bases match TRBD2. The CDR3 is made up of 16 amino acids. Germline assignment: CDR1 LGHNA and CDR2 YNFKEQ. V dropped 1 base and J dropped 5; count of bases not matched to a gene: 8. The CDR3 loop is CASSQGVAGGLDEQYF. CDR3 coding DNA: TGTGCCAGCAGCCAAGGGGTAGCGGGGGGCCTGGACGAGCAGTACTTC.

The chain employs TRBV19 and TRBJ2-7, with 9 positions matching TRBD1. Germline V gene lookup returns CDR1 LNHDA and CDR2 SQIVND (reference sequence). CDR3 length: 13 residues. V shed 10 bases and J 0 bases; nucleotides not matched to a gene: 4. Here the CDR3 DNA reads TGTGCCACCGGACAGGGGAGCTCCTACGAGCAGTACTTC. It is translated as CATGQGSSYEQYF.

The genes are TRBV11-3 and TRBJ2-1; tentatively, D is TRBD2 (5 bases). The CDR3 totals 15 residues. V was shortened by 3 bases and J by 2 bases, with 11 bases between the two germline ends. Germline values: CDR1 SGHNT, CDR2 YENEEA. CDR3 protein: CASSFSGEPYNEQFF. The CDR3 DNA reads as TGTGCCAGCAGCTTCAGCGGAGAACCCTACAATGAGCAGTTCTTC.

The J gene is TRBJ2-1, the V gene TRBV29-1; TRBD2 is a possible D gene (7 bases). In germline, CDR1 is SQVTM, CDR2 ANQGSEA. The length of the CDR3 is 17 residues. Trimming removed 4 bases at V and 7 bases at J, with 26 bases between. The CDR3 loop reads CSVGGLGGGRGRNEQFF. The CDR3 nucleotides are TGCAGCGTTGGAGGGCTGGGGGGGGGCAGGGGTAGAAATGAGCAGTTCTTC.

This clone appeared a single time. The J gene is TRBJ1-2, the V gene TRBV12-5; D is possibly TRBD1 (6 bases). The CDR3 is made up of 14 amino acids. Germline CDR1 reads LGHNT; CDR2 reads FRNRAP. The V and J ends lost 5 bases and 4 bases respectively, with 14 bases between them. The CDR3 nucleotides read TGTGCTAGTGGTCCGACAGGAGTGGCCTATGGCTACACCTTC. Its protein product is CASGPTGVAYGYTF.

The V call is TRBV6-5, the J call TRBJ2-3, with D hard to call. Germline CDR1 MNHEY, CDR2 SVGAGI. This CDR3 has 14 amino acids. The V and J ends lost 7 bases and 0 bases respectively, with 11 bases between them. In nucleotides, the CDR3 is TGTGCCAGCAATTCGCTAACTAGCACAGATACGCAGTATTTT. Translating it yields CASNSLTSTDTQYF.

The J gene is TRBJ2-3, the V gene TRBV6-1, with 7 bases matching TRBD2. The CDR3 has 12 amino acids. V shed 3 bases, J shed 9 bases, and the junction held 3 bases outside the gene matches. The germline CDR1 and CDR2 sequences are MNHNS and SASEGT. CDR3 amino acids: CASSEGRETQYF. DNA of the CDR3: TGTGCCAGCAGTGAGGGGCGGGAGACGCAGTATTTT.

V and J are TRBV5-4 and TRBJ2-7; no firm D call. The germline gives CDR1 SGHNT, CDR2 YYREEE (reference sequence). The CDR3 sequence is 13 residues long. The V end lost 0 bases, the J end lost 1 base, and 5 bases lay between the germline ends. The CDR3 nucleotides read TGTGCCAGCAGCTTGGACAGATCCTACGAGCAGTACTTC. Its protein is CASSLDRSYEQYF.